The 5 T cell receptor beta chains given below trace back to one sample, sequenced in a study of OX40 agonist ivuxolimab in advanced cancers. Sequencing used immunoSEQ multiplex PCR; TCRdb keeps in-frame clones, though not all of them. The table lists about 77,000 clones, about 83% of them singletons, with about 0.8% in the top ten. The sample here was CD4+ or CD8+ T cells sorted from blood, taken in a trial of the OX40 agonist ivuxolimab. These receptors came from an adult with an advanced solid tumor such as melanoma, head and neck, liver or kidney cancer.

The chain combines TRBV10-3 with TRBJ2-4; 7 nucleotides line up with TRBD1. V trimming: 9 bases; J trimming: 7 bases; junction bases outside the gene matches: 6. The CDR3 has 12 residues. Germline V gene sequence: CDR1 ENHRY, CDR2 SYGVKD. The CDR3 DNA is TGTGCCATTTCCGAGACAGGGAACATTCAGTACTTC. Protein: CAISETGNIQYF.

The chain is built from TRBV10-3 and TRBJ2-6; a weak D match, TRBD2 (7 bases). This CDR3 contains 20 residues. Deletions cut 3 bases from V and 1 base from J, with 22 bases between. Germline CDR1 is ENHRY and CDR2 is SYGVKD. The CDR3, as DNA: TGTGCCATCAGTGAATCGGGGGGCGAAGCCTTCCGTTCTGGGGCCAACGTCCTGACTTTC. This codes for CAISESGGEAFRSGANVLTF.

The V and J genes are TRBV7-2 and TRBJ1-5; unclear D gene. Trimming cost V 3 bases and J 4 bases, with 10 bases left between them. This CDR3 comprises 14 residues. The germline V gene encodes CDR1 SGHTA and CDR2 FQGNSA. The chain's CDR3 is CASSLFNRNQPQHF. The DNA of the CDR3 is TGTGCCAGCAGCTTGTTCAACAGAAATCAGCCCCAGCATTTT.

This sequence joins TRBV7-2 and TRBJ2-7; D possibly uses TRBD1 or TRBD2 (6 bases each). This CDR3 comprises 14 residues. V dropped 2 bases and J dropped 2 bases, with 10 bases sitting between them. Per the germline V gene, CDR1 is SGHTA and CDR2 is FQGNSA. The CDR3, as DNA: TGTGCCAGCAGCTTACGAGGGGGGCCCTACGAGCAGTACTTC. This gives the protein CASSLRGGPYEQYF.

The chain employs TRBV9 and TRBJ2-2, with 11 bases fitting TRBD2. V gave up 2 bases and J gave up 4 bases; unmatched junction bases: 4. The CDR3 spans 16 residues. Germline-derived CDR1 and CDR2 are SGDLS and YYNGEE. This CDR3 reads CASSVSGRAGTGELFF. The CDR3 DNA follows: TGTGCCAGCAGCGTTAGCGGGAGGGCGGGCACCGGGGAGCTGTTTTTT.